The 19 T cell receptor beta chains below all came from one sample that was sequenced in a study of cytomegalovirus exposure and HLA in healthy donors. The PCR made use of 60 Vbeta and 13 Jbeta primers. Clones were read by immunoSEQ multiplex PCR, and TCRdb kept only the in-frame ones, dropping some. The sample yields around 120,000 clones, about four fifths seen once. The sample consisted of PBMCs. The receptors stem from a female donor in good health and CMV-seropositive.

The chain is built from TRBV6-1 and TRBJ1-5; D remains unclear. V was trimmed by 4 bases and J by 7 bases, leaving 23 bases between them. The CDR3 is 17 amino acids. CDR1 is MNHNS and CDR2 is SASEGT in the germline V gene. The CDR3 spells CASSGLQILGIEQPQHF. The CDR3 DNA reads TGTGCCAGCAGTGGATTACAGATTTTGGGTATCGAACAGCCCCAGCATTTT.

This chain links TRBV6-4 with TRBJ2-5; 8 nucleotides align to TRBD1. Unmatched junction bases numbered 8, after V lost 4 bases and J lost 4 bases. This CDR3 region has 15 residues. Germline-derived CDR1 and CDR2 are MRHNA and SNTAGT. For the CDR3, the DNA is TGTGCCAGCAGTGCACGGACAGGGAGAGGAGAGACCCAGTACTTC. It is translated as CASSARTGRGETQYF.

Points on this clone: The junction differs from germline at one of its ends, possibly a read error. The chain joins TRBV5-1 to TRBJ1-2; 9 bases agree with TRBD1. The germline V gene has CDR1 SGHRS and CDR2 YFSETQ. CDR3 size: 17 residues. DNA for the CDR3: TGCGCCAGCAGCTTGGGATTGGACAGGGGATTTAACAATGGCTACACCTTC. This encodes CASSLGLDRGFNNGYTF.

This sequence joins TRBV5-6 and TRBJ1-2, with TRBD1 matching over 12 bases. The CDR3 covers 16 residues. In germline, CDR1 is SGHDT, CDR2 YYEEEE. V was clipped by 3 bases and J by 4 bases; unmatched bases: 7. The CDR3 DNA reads TGTGCCAGCAGCTCTCCGGGACAGGGGGCAAGCTATGGCTACACCTTC. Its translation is CASSSPGQGASYGYTF.

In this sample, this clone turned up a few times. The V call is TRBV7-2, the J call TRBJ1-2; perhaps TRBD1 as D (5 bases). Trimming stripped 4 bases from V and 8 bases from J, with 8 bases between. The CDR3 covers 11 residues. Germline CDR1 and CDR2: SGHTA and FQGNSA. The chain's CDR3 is CASSSRGGYTF. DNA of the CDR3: TGTGCCAGCAGCTCAAGGGGCGGCTACACCTTC.

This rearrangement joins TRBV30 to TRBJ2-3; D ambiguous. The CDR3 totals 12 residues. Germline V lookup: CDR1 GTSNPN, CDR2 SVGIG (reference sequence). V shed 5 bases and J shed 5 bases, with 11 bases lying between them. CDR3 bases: TGTGCCTGGGTTTTCTCGGGAGATACGCAGTATTTT. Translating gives CAWVFSGDTQYF.

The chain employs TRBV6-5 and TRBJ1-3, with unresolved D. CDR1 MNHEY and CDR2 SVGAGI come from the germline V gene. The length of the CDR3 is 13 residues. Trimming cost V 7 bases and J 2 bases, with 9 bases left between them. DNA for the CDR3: TGTGCCAGCACCCCCTTCGCTGGAAACACCATATATTTT. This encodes CASTPFAGNTIYF.

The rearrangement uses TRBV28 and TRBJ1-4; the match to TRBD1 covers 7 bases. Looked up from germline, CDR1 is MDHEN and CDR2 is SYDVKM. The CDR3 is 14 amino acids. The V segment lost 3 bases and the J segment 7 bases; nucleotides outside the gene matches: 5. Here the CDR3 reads CASSFQGVVEKLFF. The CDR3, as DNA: TGTGCCAGCAGTTTTCAGGGGGTCGTTGAAAAACTGTTTTTT.

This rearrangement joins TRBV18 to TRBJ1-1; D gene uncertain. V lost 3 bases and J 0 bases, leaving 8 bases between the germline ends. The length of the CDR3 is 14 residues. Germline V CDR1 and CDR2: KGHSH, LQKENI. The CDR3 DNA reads TGTGCCAGCTCACCGGGCAGATTGAACACTGAAGCTTTCTTT. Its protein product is CASSPGRLNTEAFF.

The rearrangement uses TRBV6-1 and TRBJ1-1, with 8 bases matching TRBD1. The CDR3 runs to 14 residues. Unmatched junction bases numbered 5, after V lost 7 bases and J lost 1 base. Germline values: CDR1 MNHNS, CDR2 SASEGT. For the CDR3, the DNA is TGTGCCAGCATTTTAGGGACAGGGAACACTGAAGCTTTCTTT. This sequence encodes CASILGTGNTEAFF.

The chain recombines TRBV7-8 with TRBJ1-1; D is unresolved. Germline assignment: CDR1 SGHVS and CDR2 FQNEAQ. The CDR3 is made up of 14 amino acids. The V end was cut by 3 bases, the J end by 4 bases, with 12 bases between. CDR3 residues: CASSLAGGVTEAFF. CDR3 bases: TGTGCCAGCAGCTTGGCGGGCGGCGTCACTGAAGCTTTCTTT.

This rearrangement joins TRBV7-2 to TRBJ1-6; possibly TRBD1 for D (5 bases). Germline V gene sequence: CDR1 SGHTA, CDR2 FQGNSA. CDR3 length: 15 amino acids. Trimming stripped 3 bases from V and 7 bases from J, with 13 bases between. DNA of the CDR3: TGTGCCAGCAGCTTCTGGGGAGGGGACAATTCACCCCTCCACTTT. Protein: CASSFWGGDNSPLHF.

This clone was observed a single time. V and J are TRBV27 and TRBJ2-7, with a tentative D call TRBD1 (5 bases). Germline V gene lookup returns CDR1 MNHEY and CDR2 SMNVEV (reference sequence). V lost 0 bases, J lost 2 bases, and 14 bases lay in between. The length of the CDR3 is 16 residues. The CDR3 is CASSLSPGAGTYEQYF. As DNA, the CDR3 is TGTGCCAGCAGTTTATCCCCTGGGGCCGGAACCTACGAGCAGTACTTC.

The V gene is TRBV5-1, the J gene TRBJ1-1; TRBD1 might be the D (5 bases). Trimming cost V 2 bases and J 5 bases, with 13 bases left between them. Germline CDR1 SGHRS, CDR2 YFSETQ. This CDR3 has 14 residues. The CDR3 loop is CASSLDVGVTEAFF. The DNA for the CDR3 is TGCGCCAGCAGCTTAGACGTAGGGGTGACTGAAGCTTTCTTT.

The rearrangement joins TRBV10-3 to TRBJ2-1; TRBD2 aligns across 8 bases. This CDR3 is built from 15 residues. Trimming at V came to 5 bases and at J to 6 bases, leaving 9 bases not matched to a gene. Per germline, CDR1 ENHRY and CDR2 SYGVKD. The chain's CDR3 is CAISSAAGGPNEQFF. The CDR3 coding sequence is TGTGCCATCAGTTCGGCGGCGGGGGGCCCCAATGAGCAGTTCTTC.

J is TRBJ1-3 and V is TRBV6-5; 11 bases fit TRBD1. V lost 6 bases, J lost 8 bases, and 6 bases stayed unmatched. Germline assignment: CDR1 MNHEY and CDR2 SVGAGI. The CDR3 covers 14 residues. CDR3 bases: TGTGCCAGCAGCCGGACAGGGGGCGCGGACACCATATATTTT. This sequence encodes CASSRTGGADTIYF.

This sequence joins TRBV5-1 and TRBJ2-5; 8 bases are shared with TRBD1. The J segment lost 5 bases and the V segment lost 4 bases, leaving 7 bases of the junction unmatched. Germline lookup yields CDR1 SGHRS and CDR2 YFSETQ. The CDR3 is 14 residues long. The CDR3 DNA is TGCGCCAGCAGCGTGGACAGGGTTGAGGAGACCCAGTACTTC. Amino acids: CASSVDRVEETQYF.

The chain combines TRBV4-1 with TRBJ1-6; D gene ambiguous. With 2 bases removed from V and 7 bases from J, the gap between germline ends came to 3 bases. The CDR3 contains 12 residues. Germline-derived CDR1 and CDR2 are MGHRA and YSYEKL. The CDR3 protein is CASSQQNSPLHF. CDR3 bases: TGCGCCAGCAGCCAACAAAATTCACCCCTCCACTTT.

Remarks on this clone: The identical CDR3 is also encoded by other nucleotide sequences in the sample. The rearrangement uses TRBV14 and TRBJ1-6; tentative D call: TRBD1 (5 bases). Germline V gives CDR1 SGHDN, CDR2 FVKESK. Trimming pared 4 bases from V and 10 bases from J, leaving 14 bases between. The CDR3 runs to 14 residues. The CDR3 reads CASSPRQFGSPLHF. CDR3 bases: TGTGCCAGCAGCCCCCGACAGTTTGGATCACCCCTCCACTTT.